These T cell receptor beta chains were read from a single sample in a study of blood T cell repertoires in COVID-19. Here immunoSEQ multiplex PCR was the method, and the copy in TCRdb shows in-frame clones only, minus some. The profile shows under 65,000 clones, 85% to 95% of them singletons. Sequencing used peripheral blood. The receptors were gathered from a man in his forties or fifties with acute or convalescent COVID-19. Both conserved end residues are part of each CDR3. A D gene is named only where the DNA matches it firmly. Only part of the rows carry a size: once, few, many, or a class if the clone is expanded.

V gene: TRBV2
clone size: -
D gene: TRBD2
J gene: TRBJ2-3
CDR3 protein: CASGGLAGSDTQYF
CDR3 DNA: TGTGCCAGCGGCGGACTAGCGGGGTCAGATACGCAGTATTTT

V gene: TRBV7-2
clone size: -
D gene: -
J gene: TRBJ2-3
CDR3 protein: CASSPLGFTDTQYF
CDR3 DNA: TGTGCCAGCAGCCCCCTCGGGTTCACAGATACGCAGTATTTT

V gene: TRBV14
clone size: -
D gene: TRBD1
J gene: TRBJ2-3
CDR3 protein: CASSTRKVGTGVSDTQYF
CDR3 DNA: TGTGCCAGCAGCACCCGCAAGGTTGGGACAGGGGTTTCGGATACGCAGTATTTT

V gene: TRBV6-5
clone size: -
D gene: TRBD1
J gene: TRBJ1-2
CDR3 protein: CASTPGRTGNYGYTF
CDR3 DNA: TGTGCCAGCACCCCCGGTAGGACAGGGAACTATGGCTACACCTTC

V gene: TRBV4-2
clone size: -
D gene: -
J gene: TRBJ2-3
CDR3 protein: CASSQETDYTDTQYF
CDR3 DNA: TGTGCCAGCAGCCAAGAAACGGACTACACAGATACGCAGTATTTT

V gene: TRBV30
clone size: -
D gene: TRBD1
J gene: TRBJ2-5
CDR3 protein: CAWSVQQGVGQETQYF
CDR3 DNA: TGTGCCTGGAGTGTACAGCAGGGGGTCGGCCAAGAGACCCAGTACTTC

V gene: TRBV5-6
clone size: -
D gene: TRBD1
J gene: TRBJ2-3
CDR3 protein: CASSSDRGLTDTQYF
CDR3 DNA: TGTGCCAGCAGCTCGGACAGGGGGCTCACAGATACGCAGTATTTT

V gene: TRBV5-1
clone size: -
D gene: -
J gene: TRBJ1-3
CDR3 protein: CASSPETEFGNTIYF
CDR3 DNA: TGCGCCAGCAGCCCGGAAACAGAATTTGGAAACACCATATATTTT

V gene: TRBV24-1
clone size: -
D gene: TRBD1
J gene: TRBJ2-5
CDR3 protein: CATSDNRGPGETQYF
CDR3 DNA: TGTGCCACCAGTGATAACAGGGGGCCGGGAGAGACCCAGTACTTC

V gene: TRBV21-1
clone size: -
D gene: -
J gene: TRBJ1-5
CDR3 protein: CASSKRYRGHDQPQHF
CDR3 DNA: TGTGCCAGCAGCAAAAGGTACAGGGGGCATGATCAGCCCCAGCATTTT

V gene: TRBV5-1
clone size: -
D gene: -
J gene: TRBJ1-3
CDR3 protein: CASSGAGTTGNTIYF
CDR3 DNA: TGCGCCAGCAGCGGAGCCGGGACTACCGGAAACACCATATATTTT

V gene: TRBV27
clone size: -
D gene: TRBD2
J gene: TRBJ2-3
CDR3 protein: CASRLAGAPTQYF
CDR3 DNA: TGTGCCAGCAGACTAGCGGGGGCCCCTACGCAGTATTTT

V gene: TRBV19
clone size: -
D gene: -
J gene: TRBJ1-5
CDR3 protein: CASSNRQGNNQPQHF
CDR3 DNA: TGTGCCAGTAGTAACAGGCAGGGGAATAATCAGCCCCAGCATTTT

V gene: TRBV3-1/TRBV3-2
clone size: -
D gene: TRBD2
J gene: TRBJ2-3
CDR3 protein: CASSQGLAGGNTDTQYF
CDR3 DNA: TGTGCCAGCAGCCAAGGGTTAGCGGGGGGAAACACAGATACGCAGTATTTT

V gene: TRBV6-6
clone size: -
D gene: -
J gene: TRBJ1-6
CDR3 protein: CASSYGAVDNSPLHF
CDR3 DNA: TGTGCCAGCAGTTACGGGGCCGTGGATAATTCACCCCTCCACTTT

V gene: TRBV18
clone size: -
D gene: TRBD1
J gene: TRBJ2-7
CDR3 protein: CASSPRTGTASYEQYF
CDR3 DNA: TGTGCCAGCTCACCACGTACCGGGACAGCCTCCTACGAGCAGTACTTC

V gene: TRBV4-2
clone size: -
D gene: TRBD1
J gene: TRBJ1-2
CDR3 protein: CASSQWDRGGYTF
CDR3 DNA: TGTGCCAGCAGCCAATGGGACAGGGGCGGCTACACCTTC

V gene: TRBV6-5
clone size: -
D gene: TRBD1
J gene: TRBJ2-2
CDR3 protein: CASRGVTGWAGELFF
CDR3 DNA: TGTGCCAGCAGAGGGGTGACAGGGTGGGCCGGGGAGCTGTTTTTT

V gene: TRBV2
clone size: -
D gene: TRBD2
J gene: TRBJ2-7
CDR3 protein: CASSGRLALSYEQYF
CDR3 DNA: TGTGCCAGCAGTGGTCGACTAGCCCTCTCCTACGAGCAGTACTTC

V gene: TRBV5-1
clone size: -
D gene: -
J gene: TRBJ2-3
CDR3 protein: CASSADLPSTDTQYF
CDR3 DNA: TGCGCCAGCAGCGCGGACTTACCTAGCACAGATACGCAGTATTTT

V gene: TRBV18
clone size: -
D gene: TRBD1
J gene: TRBJ1-2
CDR3 protein: CASSPDPGQGSLWYGYTF
CDR3 DNA: TGTGCCAGCTCACCCGACCCGGGACAGGGATCCTTATGGTATGGCTACACCTTC

V gene: TRBV5-4
clone size: -
D gene: -
J gene: TRBJ2-1
CDR3 protein: CASSADQGSSYNEQFF
CDR3 DNA: TGTGCCAGCAGCGCAGACCAGGGGAGCTCCTACAATGAGCAGTTCTTC

V gene: TRBV6-5
clone size: once
D gene: -
J gene: TRBJ1-1
CDR3 protein: CASSLVRGYTEAFF
CDR3 DNA: TGTGCCAGCAGCCTGGTCAGAGGATACACTGAAGCTTTCTTT

V gene: TRBV7-9
clone size: few
D gene: TRBD1
J gene: TRBJ1-2
CDR3 protein: CASSLHGQGGGYTF
CDR3 DNA: TGTGCCAGCAGCCTGCATGGACAGGGTGGTGGCTACACCTTC

V gene: TRBV2
clone size: -
D gene: -
J gene: TRBJ2-3
CDR3 protein: CATYEGGPGDTQYF
CDR3 DNA: TGTGCCACTTATGAGGGGGGGCCAGGAGATACGCAGTATTTT

V gene: TRBV24-1
clone size: -
D gene: TRBD1
J gene: TRBJ1-1
CDR3 protein: CATSDSGTVNTEAFF
CDR3 DNA: TGTGCCACCAGTGATTCCGGGACAGTGAACACTGAAGCTTTCTTT

V gene: TRBV18
clone size: -
D gene: -
J gene: TRBJ1-1
CDR3 protein: CASSPQGNTEAFF
CDR3 DNA: TGTGCCAGCTCACCTCAGGGGAACACTGAAGCTTTCTTT

V gene: TRBV30
clone size: -
D gene: TRBD1
J gene: TRBJ1-2
CDR3 protein: CAWRPGGRGYGYTF
CDR3 DNA: TGTGCCTGGAGACCAGGGGGCAGAGGCTATGGCTACACCTTC

V gene: TRBV7-8
clone size: once
D gene: -
J gene: TRBJ1-4
CDR3 protein: CASSSSTVPNEKLFF
CDR3 DNA: TGTGCCAGCAGCTCTTCGACAGTTCCTAATGAAAAACTGTTTTTT

V gene: TRBV11-3
clone size: -
D gene: -
J gene: TRBJ1-1
CDR3 protein: CASSLDRRTEAFF
CDR3 DNA: TGTGCCAGCAGCTTAGATAGAAGAACTGAAGCTTTCTTT

V gene: TRBV6-4
clone size: -
D gene: -
J gene: TRBJ2-3
CDR3 protein: CASSRNGGTDTQYF
CDR3 DNA: TGTGCCAGCAGCCGAAATGGAGGCACAGATACGCAGTATTTT

V gene: TRBV11-3
clone size: -
D gene: TRBD1
J gene: TRBJ2-5
CDR3 protein: CASSLGGRTGGAETQYF
CDR3 DNA: TGTGCCAGCAGCTTAGGGGGAAGGACAGGGGGCGCCGAGACCCAGTACTTC

V gene: TRBV10-1
clone size: -
D gene: TRBD1
J gene: TRBJ2-3
CDR3 protein: CASSKGQGTDTQYF
CDR3 DNA: TGCGCCAGCAGCAAGGGACAGGGAACAGATACGCAGTATTTT

V gene: TRBV5-5
clone size: -
D gene: -
J gene: TRBJ2-2
CDR3 protein: CASSLRDSPTGELFF
CDR3 DNA: TGTGCCAGCAGCCTCCGGGACTCCCCCACCGGGGAGCTGTTTTTT

V gene: TRBV24-1
clone size: once
D gene: TRBD2
J gene: TRBJ2-7
CDR3 protein: CATSLTGGPGEQYF
CDR3 DNA: TGTGCCACCAGTCTGACGGGGGGGCCGGGCGAGCAGTACTTC

V gene: TRBV7-2
clone size: -
D gene: TRBD1
J gene: TRBJ1-2
CDR3 protein: CASSFGQGVGDYGYTF
CDR3 DNA: TGTGCCAGCAGCTTCGGACAGGGGGTCGGTGACTATGGCTACACCTTC

V gene: TRBV2
clone size: -
D gene: -
J gene: TRBJ1-1
CDR3 protein: CASSSEGRTEAFF
CDR3 DNA: TGTGCCAGCAGTAGTGAGGGTCGCACTGAAGCTTTCTTT

V gene: TRBV5-8
clone size: -
D gene: -
J gene: TRBJ1-1
CDR3 protein: CASSWAGNTEAFF
CDR3 DNA: TGTGCCAGCAGCTGGGCCGGGAACACTGAAGCTTTCTTT

V gene: TRBV6-6
clone size: -
D gene: -
J gene: TRBJ1-2
CDR3 protein: CASSYAGVGEKDWYTF
CDR3 DNA: TGTGCCAGCAGTTACGCGGGGGTAGGGGAGAAAGACTGGTACACCTTC

V gene: TRBV5-1
clone size: -
D gene: TRBD2
J gene: TRBJ2-3
CDR3 protein: CASSWGLAGVGTDTQYF
CDR3 DNA: TGCGCCAGCAGCTGGGGACTAGCGGGGGTTGGCACAGATACGCAGTATTTT

V gene: TRBV21-1
clone size: few
D gene: -
J gene: TRBJ1-5
CDR3 protein: CASSKERPGQGGNQPQHF
CDR3 DNA: TGTGCCAGCAGCAAAGAGAGGCCGGGACAGGGAGGAAATCAGCCCCAGCATTTT

V gene: TRBV5-1
clone size: -
D gene: TRBD1
J gene: TRBJ1-4
CDR3 protein: CASRGQGAGTNEKLFF
CDR3 DNA: TGCGCCAGCAGGGGACAGGGGGCTGGAACTAATGAAAAACTGTTTTTT

V gene: TRBV12-5
clone size: -
D gene: TRBD1
J gene: TRBJ1-2
CDR3 protein: CASGLVGRDRRFYGYTF
CDR3 DNA: TGTGCTAGTGGTTTGGTGGGAAGGGACAGGCGATTTTATGGCTACACCTTC

V gene: TRBV24-1
clone size: -
D gene: -
J gene: TRBJ2-3
CDR3 protein: CATSDLDRKSTDTQYF
CDR3 DNA: TGTGCCACCAGTGATTTGGACAGGAAAAGCACAGATACGCAGTATTTT

V gene: TRBV15
clone size: once
D gene: -
J gene: TRBJ1-3
CDR3 protein: CATSSELKPGNTIYF
CDR3 DNA: TGTGCCACCAGCAGTGAACTTAAACCCGGAAACACCATATATTTT

V gene: TRBV25-1
clone size: once
D gene: TRBD2
J gene: TRBJ2-1
CDR3 protein: CASSDPRTSGKQFF
CDR3 DNA: TGTGCCAGCAGTGATCCCCGGACTAGCGGGAAGCAGTTCTTC

V gene: TRBV3-1/TRBV3-2
clone size: -
D gene: -
J gene: TRBJ1-3
CDR3 protein: CASSQGADGNTIYF
CDR3 DNA: TGTGCCAGCAGCCAGGGGGCGGATGGAAACACCATATATTTT

V gene: TRBV4-2
clone size: -
D gene: TRBD1
J gene: TRBJ1-5
CDR3 protein: CASSQYGGQGTNQPQHF
CDR3 DNA: TGTGCCAGCAGCCAATACGGCGGACAGGGTACAAATCAGCCCCAGCATTTT

V gene: TRBV12-5
clone size: -
D gene: TRBD2
J gene: TRBJ2-1
CDR3 protein: CASGLGAGASYNEQFF
CDR3 DNA: TGTGCTAGTGGTTTGGGAGCGGGGGCCTCCTACAATGAGCAGTTCTTC

V gene: TRBV19
clone size: -
D gene: -
J gene: TRBJ2-7
CDR3 protein: CASSIGQGTYEQYF
CDR3 DNA: TGTGCCAGTAGTATTGGGCAGGGGACCTACGAGCAGTACTTC

V gene: TRBV5-1
clone size: -
D gene: TRBD1
J gene: TRBJ1-6
CDR3 protein: CASSGPGGNSPLHF
CDR3 DNA: TGCGCCAGCAGCGGCCCAGGGGGGAATTCACCCCTCCACTTT

V gene: TRBV5-1
clone size: -
D gene: -
J gene: TRBJ2-6
CDR3 protein: CASSSISGANVLTF
CDR3 DNA: TGCGCCAGCAGCTCTATCTCTGGGGCCAACGTCCTGACTTTC

V gene: TRBV9
clone size: -
D gene: -
J gene: TRBJ2-2
CDR3 protein: CASSSGLTGELFF
CDR3 DNA: TGTGCCAGCAGCTCAGGACTAACCGGGGAGCTGTTTTTT

V gene: TRBV5-6
clone size: once
D gene: -
J gene: TRBJ2-7
CDR3 protein: CASSLGRVGEQYF
CDR3 DNA: TGTGCCAGCAGCTTGGGCAGGGTAGGAGAGCAGTACTTC

V gene: TRBV3-1/TRBV3-2
clone size: -
D gene: TRBD2
J gene: TRBJ2-3
CDR3 protein: CATQAGGRGVTDTQYF
CDR3 DNA: TGTGCCACTCAGGCCGGCGGGCGGGGGGTGACAGATACGCAGTATTTT